The text below deals with one T cell receptor beta chain. Its antigen remains unidentified. The CDR3 contains 19 residues. V lost 1 base to trimming and J lost 7 bases; unmatched junction nucleotides: 14. Germline CDR1 reads LGHNA; CDR2 reads YSLEER. This specimen belongs to a study of CD8 T cells in ankylosing spondylitis. Whole-study findings and limits: As for the disease-linked clones, they showed a CD8+ phenotype and occurred at relatively low frequencies in peripheral blood. A TCR beta motif made of about 8 highly homologous variants seemed typical of ankylosing spondylitis blood. From matched ankylosing spondylitis synovial fluid, disease-linked clones were reportedly recovered at significantly enriched levels.

In making TCR beta libraries, quantitative 5'-RACE with molecular barcodes was used. TCRdb processed the 5' RACE reads anew with MiXCR; each CDR3 protein has one entry. The profile shows 670,000 or so distinct CDR3 sequences, 15% to 20% of them singletons. Material: blood, either unsorted or a sorted T cell fraction (not recorded which). The receptor was derived from a male donor with ankylosing spondylitis. The chain links TRBV4-3 to TRBJ2-2, with 11 bases that match TRBD2. The CDR3 here is CASSQAILLLAGVHGELFF. CDR3 DNA sequence: TGCGCCAGCAGCCAAGCAATTTTATTACTAGCGGGAGTCCACGGGGAGCTGTTTTTT.